The rows below give T cell receptor beta chains drawn from one sample of a study of cytomegalovirus exposure and HLA in healthy donors. Using immunoSEQ multiplex PCR, the repertoire was profiled, and TCRdb retains in-frame clones only, with some absent. This sample has about 130,000 clones, with about 91% found just once. The sequenced sample was PBMCs. Receptors originate from a young woman in good health and CMV-seropositive. Both conserved end residues are part of each CDR3. A D gene is named only where the DNA matches it firmly. Clone size, where shown, is once, few, many, or a class for clones that have expanded.

>TRBJ2-7|TRBV28|NA|TRBD1|14
TGTGCCAGCAGTATCACAGGGGGCGCCTACGAGCAGTACTTC
CASSITGGAYEQYF
>TRBJ2-5|TRBV28|NA|NA|12
TGTGCCAGCCCTACGAACCAAGAGACCCAGTACTTC
CASPTNQETQYF
>TRBJ1-2|TRBV2|NA|TRBD1|13
TGTGCCGGGGCGCCGGACAGGTTAATTGACTACACCTTC
CAGAPDRLIDYTF
>TRBJ1-2|TRBV7-8|few|NA|14
TGTGCCAGCAGCTTAGTCACAGGGAACTATGGCTACACCTTC
CASSLVTGNYGYTF
>TRBJ2-7|TRBV5-1|NA|TRBD1|15
TGCGCCAGCAGTTCATCTGACAGGGGGCCTCGTGAGCAGTACTTC
CASSSSDRGPREQYF
>TRBJ1-2|TRBV27|NA|NA|17
TGTGCCAGCAGTTCAATTACCTCGGGGAGTCTAAACTATGGCTACACCTTC
CASSSITSGSLNYGYTF
>TRBJ2-1|TRBV11-2|NA|NA|15
TGTGCCAGCAGCCCCGCCCAGGCGGGGTACAATGAGCAGTTCTTC
CASSPAQAGYNEQFF
>TRBJ1-6|TRBV7-3|few|TRBD1|13
TGTGCCAGCAGCTTCGACAGGGATTCACCCCTCCACTTT
CASSFDRDSPLHF
>TRBJ1-1|TRBV19|NA|NA|12
TGTGCCAGTACTGAACCAGGGACTGAAGCTTTCTTT
CASTEPGTEAFF
>TRBJ1-1|TRBV6-1|once|NA|13
TGTGCCAGCAGTGTCAGGGAAACCACTGAAGCTTTCTTT
CASSVRETTEAFF
>TRBJ1-5|TRBV28|NA|NA|18
TGTGCCAGCAGTTTATGCGACAGGAACCCGTATAGCAATCAGCCCCAGCATTTT
CASSLCDRNPYSNQPQHF
>TRBJ1-1|TRBV27|once|NA|13
TGTGCCAGCACCCCTTGGGGGGGCACTGAAGCTTTCTTT
CASTPWGGTEAFF
>TRBJ1-2|TRBV9|NA|TRBD1|15
TGTGCCAGCAGCGTTAAGGACAGGGGGAACTATGGCTACACCTTC
CASSVKDRGNYGYTF
>TRBJ1-5|TRBV2|NA|NA|13
TGTGCCAGCAGTGAAGGGGCCAATCAGCCCCAGCATTTT
CASSEGANQPQHF
>TRBJ1-1|TRBV29-1|NA|TRBD1|12
TGCAGCGTGGGACAGGGGGGGACTGAAGCTTTCTTT
CSVGQGGTEAFF